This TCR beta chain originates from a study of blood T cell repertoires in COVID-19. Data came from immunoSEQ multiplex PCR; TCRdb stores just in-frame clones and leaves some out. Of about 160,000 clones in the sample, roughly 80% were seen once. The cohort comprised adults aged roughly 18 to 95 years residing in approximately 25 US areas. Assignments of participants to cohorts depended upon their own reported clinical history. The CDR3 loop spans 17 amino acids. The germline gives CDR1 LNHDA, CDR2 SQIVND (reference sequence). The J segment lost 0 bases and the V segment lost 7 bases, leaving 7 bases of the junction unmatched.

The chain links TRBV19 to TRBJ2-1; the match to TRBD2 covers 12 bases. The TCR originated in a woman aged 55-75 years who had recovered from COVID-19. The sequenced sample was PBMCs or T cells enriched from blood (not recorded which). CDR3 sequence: CASITSGGPSSYNEQFF. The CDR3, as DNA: TGTGCCAGTATCACTAGCGGGGGGCCTAGCTCCTACAATGAGCAGTTCTTC.